This T cell receptor beta chain was captured by sequencing in a study of PD-L1 blockade in urothelial cancer (dated by TCRdb to the late 2010s). For the study in its entirety: Therapy was started at some point between 2013 and 2015 for all patients, and atezolizumab 1,200 mg was administered intravenously every 3 weeks. About 90% of the roughly 30 patients were males with bladder-origin urothelial cancer, and about 65% of the roughly 30 reported a prior smoking history. Patients had an ECOG performance status of 0 or 1 and had received between 0 and 3 prior chemotherapy regimens. Blood samples were analyzed 3 weeks after the start of treatment (second dose) and 6 weeks after the start of treatment. A median of roughly 140,000 T cells and 85,000 or so unique TCRs was obtained from blood samples, and a median clonality of approximately 0.08 was observed. The study, an exploratory multi-omic analysis, examined somatic, immune and clinical correlates of response to PD-L1 blockade with atezolizumab in urothelial cancer. Pretreatment tumor samples and matched peripheral blood, collected serially before and after atezolizumab treatment, underwent TCR sequencing. Durable clinical benefit was defined as a progression-free survival longer than 6 months, and TCR features were additionally tested against progression-free survival and overall survival. In the same patients, whole exome sequencing and RNA sequencing of pretreatment tumors were performed in addition to TCR sequencing. Durable clinical benefit was achieved by nine patients and was not achieved by 20 patients. Twenty-nine patients had pretreatment blood TCR-seq, some 25 had at least one posttreatment blood collection, and some 25 had tumor TCR-seq.

According to the study, the label for this sample's time point signals: peripheral blood 6 weeks after treatment start. A total of approximately 27 patients with locally advanced or metastatic urothelial carcinoma, treated at Memorial Sloan Kettering on a trial protocol, made up the cohort. Peripheral blood mononuclear cells were collected pretreatment and during treatment, with between 1 and 8 total time points per patient. The Qiagen DNeasy Blood extraction kit was used to purify genomic DNA from total PBMCs and from tumor samples. PBMCs were collected pretreatment and during treatment, and were isolated and stored as previously described. In regard to this clone: The antigen it binds to is not known. Per-base qualities were not stored, and no clone one base away is much larger.

For this chain, trimming is 3 bases at the V end and 7 bases at the J end, and the number of junction bases without a gene match is 11. CDR3 length: 15 amino acids, cysteine to phenylalanine. The entry retains the CDR3 DNA only, 45 bases that are in frame from base 1. The germline V gene supplies CDR1 ENHRY and CDR2 SYGVKD. To estimate absolute template abundance from read counts, synthetic TCR analog templates were spiked into each PCR. The immunoSEQ assay used bias-controlled V and J gene primers to amplify TCRbeta CDR3 regions from genomic DNA. Sequencing of rearranged TCRbeta segments was done at approximately 20X coverage. The study's own analysis went as follows. Sequencing errors were corrected by clustering and CDR3s were annotated against IMGT to assign V, D and J genes. Only productive TCRbeta rearrangements were used in downstream analyses, excluding out-of-frame or stop-codon sequences. To compute clonality, Shannon entropy was normalized by the log of the number of unique productive sequences and then subtracted from one. Fisher's exact test with Benjamini-Hochberg correction, at a threshold of adjusted p below 0.01, was used to find clones that differed between time points or between blood and tumor. Drawn from immuneACCESS, this table holds only the in-frame rearrangements with V and J called that TCRdb kept. Clones are partly lost; checked studies trace under half to an unresolved V gene and leave the rest unexplained. For V, J and clone size, that table is used; D and trimming come from the DNA. Recorded for this sample are 40,000 to 60,000 clones; approximately 78% of them occurred a single time. The ten top clones hold 8.8% of the sample.

General study outcomes and caveats: Patients with durable benefit showed greater expansion of tumor-associated TCR clones in peripheral blood 3 weeks after starting treatment (n of about 20, p = 0.022). Improved progression-free and overall survival was associated with having pretreatment peripheral blood TCR clonality below the median. Because the sample size was small (n of about 30) and many exploratory analyses were performed, the results are intended to be hypothesis-generating.

The TCR sequence derives from a man in his 70s with urothelial cancer. The starting material was PBMCs, obtained around atezolizumab (anti-PD-L1) treatment. The rearranged segments are TRBV10-3 and TRBJ2-7; 8 junctional bases match TRBD1. The sequence in DNA is TGTGCCATCAGTGACACAACCGGACAGGGTGGTGAGCAGTACTTC. It encodes CAISDTTGQGGEQYF.